A single sample is the source of the 20 T cell receptor beta chains below, sequenced in a study of T-cell reconstitution after alpha-beta-depleted transplantation in children. As it was prepared, the TCRbeta library received unique molecular identifiers. TCRdb redid the calling of the PCR reads with MiXCR, one entry per CDR3 protein. This sample has roughly 500,000 distinct CDR3 sequences, with 30% to 35% found just once. This specimen was PBMCs from the stem cell graft donor, taken from the stem cell graft. These receptors originate from a human donor who donated a stem cell graft to a child with aplastic anemia.

CDR3 loop: CAWSVVSRTFATQYF. CDR3 nucleotide sequence: TGTGCCTGGAGTGTAGTCAGTCGGACCTTCGCAACCCAGTACTTC. The chain is built from TRBV30 and TRBJ2-5; D not certain. The CDR3 is 15 amino acids. Germline CDR1 reads GTSNPN; CDR2 reads SVGIG (reference sequence). Trimming cost V 0 bases and J 8 bases, with 19 bases left between them.

The chain links TRBV12-3 or TRBV12-4 to TRBJ1-3, with D uncertain. CDR3 length: 16 amino acids. The germline V and J ends were trimmed by 0 bases and 0 bases, with 9 bases remaining between them. CDR3 nucleotides: TGTGCCAGCAGTTTAGCAGGCCCCAGCTCTGGAAACACCATATATTTT. Encoded protein: CASSLAGPSSGNTIYF.

The chain links TRBV29-1 to TRBJ1-1, with 7 bases aligning to TRBD1. In germline, CDR1 is SQVTM, CDR2 ANQGSEA. After removal of 6 bases from V and 4 bases from J, the junction contained 11 bases not matched to a gene. The length of the CDR3 is 14 residues. Here the CDR3 reads CSVGGGGYGTEAFF. CDR3 nucleotide sequence: TGCAGCGTCGGCGGAGGGGGCTATGGCACTGAAGCTTTCTTT.

This clonotype has a handful of counts. CDR3 coding DNA: TGTGCGCTGAGTTGGGGAAGGCACGAGCAGTACTTC. This codes for CALSWGRHEQYF. V gene TRBV30 combines with J gene TRBJ2-7; D remains ambiguous. The CDR3 is 12 residues long. CDR1 and CDR2 (germline): GTSNPN, SVGIG (reference sequence).

The chain recombines TRBV7-2 with TRBJ1-1; a weak D match, TRBD1 (5 bases). V gave up 1 base and J gave up 4 bases, with 16 bases separating them. The CDR3 has 16 residues. CDR1 and CDR2 (germline): SGHTA, FQGNSA. This CDR3 reads CASSLGPQGIGTEAFF. The CDR3 nucleotides are TGTGCCAGCAGCTTAGGACCGCAGGGTATAGGCACTGAAGCTTTCTTT.

The chain employs TRBV6-2 or TRBV6-3 and TRBJ1-1; maybe TRBD1 (6 bases). This CDR3 has 16 amino acids. The germline V gene has CDR1 MNHEY and CDR2 SVGEGT. V dropped 7 bases and J dropped 5 bases, with 23 bases sitting between them. CDR3 nucleotides: TGTGCCAGCACCCCAGGAGGGGACATCTTCTGGACTGAAGCTTTCTTT. As protein: CASTPGGDIFWTEAFF.

The V call is TRBV5-4, the J call TRBJ1-4, with TRBD1 matching over 8 bases. Trimming at V came to 3 bases and at J to 6 bases, leaving 10 bases not matched to a gene. This CDR3 region has 16 residues. Germline V gene lookup returns CDR1 SGHNT and CDR2 YYREEE (reference sequence). CDR3: CASSSQSDRGYEKLFF. The CDR3 nucleotides are TGTGCCAGCAGCTCCCAGTCTGACAGGGGCTATGAAAAACTGTTTTTT.

V and J are TRBV12-3 or TRBV12-4 and TRBJ2-5, with D possibly TRBD2 on 6 matching bases. This CDR3 has 17 residues. The V gene lost 3 bases and the J gene lost 3 bases, with 20 bases spanning the gap. DNA of the CDR3: TGTGCCAGCAGTTTTTGGGACTCTTATTTTGAGAAAGAGACCCAGTACTTC. Its translation is CASSFWDSYFEKETQYF.

This clonotype has just a few counts. The V call is TRBV20-1, the J call TRBJ2-2; D may be TRBD2 (6 bases). Trimming removed 1 base from V and 4 bases from J, with 13 bases in between. Germline V gives CDR1 DFQATT, CDR2 SNEGSKA (reference sequence). This CDR3 has 15 residues. As DNA, the CDR3 is TGCAGTGCTAGAGCTAGCGAGAAAAGCACCGGGGAGCTGTTTTTT. Translating it yields CSARASEKSTGELFF.

In this sample, this clonotype turned up many times. The chain couples TRBV30 to TRBJ1-2; D gene unclear. Germline-derived CDR1 and CDR2 are GTSNPN and SVGIG (reference sequence). This CDR3 contains 11 residues. V was trimmed by 1 base and J by 7 bases, leaving 7 bases between them. This CDR3 is CAWSGGAGYTF. CDR3 coding DNA: TGTGCCTGGAGTGGCGGAGCTGGCTACACCTTC. Combining the CDR3 with reference TRBV30 and TRBJ1-2 gives the whole variable domain SQTIHQWPATLVQPVGSPLSLECTVEGTSNPNLYWYRQAAGRGLQLLFYSVGIGQISSEVPQNLSASRPQDRQFILSSKKLLLSDSGFYLCAWSGGAGYTFGSGTRLTVV.

V and J are TRBV4-2 and TRBJ1-1; D unclear. CDR3 length: 14 residues. Deletions cut 5 bases from V and 0 bases from J, with 10 bases between. Germline lookup yields CDR1 LGHNA and CDR2 YNFKEQ. CDR3 coding DNA: TGTGCCAGCAGCAAAACGCCTTTGAACACTGAAGCTTTCTTT. The encoded protein is CASSKTPLNTEAFF.

The table lists this clonotype with a few counts. V usage is TRBV25-1 and J usage is TRBJ2-2; TRBD2 aligns across 11 bases. Germline V gives CDR1 MGHDK, CDR2 SYGVNS. J gave up 7 bases and V 3 bases, and 1 base lay outside the gene matches. The CDR3 extends over 14 amino acids. The CDR3 here is CASSDSGRVGELFF. CDR3 nucleotide sequence: TGTGCCAGCAGTGATAGCGGGAGGGTCGGGGAGCTGTTTTTT.

The rearrangement joins TRBV10-2 to TRBJ2-3; D gene unclear. Trimming took off 6 bases at V and 0 bases at J, with 13 bases between the two ends. Germline V gene sequence: CDR1 WSHSY, CDR2 SAAADI. The CDR3 length is 15 residues. In DNA form, the CDR3 reads TGCGCCAGCAGGGCCCCCGCAATAAGCACAGATACGCAGTATTTT. Translating gives CASRAPAISTDTQYF.

The rearrangement joins TRBV20-1 to TRBJ2-3; no definite D call. Trimming pared 3 bases from V and 3 bases from J, leaving 13 bases between. The CDR3 is 14 amino acids. From germline, CDR1 is DFQATT and CDR2 SNEGSKA (reference sequence). Here the CDR3 reads CSASRGPATDTQYF. CDR3 bases: TGCAGTGCTAGTCGTGGCCCAGCGACAGATACGCAGTATTTT.

The chain uses TRBV6-5 and TRBJ1-6, with a tentative D call TRBD1 (6 bases). The ends were cut back, 2 bases at V and 16 bases at J, with 21 bases in the middle. This CDR3 region has 15 residues. Germline V gene sequence: CDR1 MNHEY, CDR2 SVGAGI. CDR3 residues: CASSYDRRGFTALHF. CDR3 sequence (DNA): TGTGCCAGCAGTTACGACAGGCGAGGTTTCACTGCTCTCCACTTT.

The count of this clonotype is one. The rearrangement uses TRBV3-1 and TRBJ1-3; no clear D. V was trimmed by 1 base and J by 4 bases, leaving 2 bases between them. The CDR3 has 12 amino acids. Germline CDR1 LGHDT, CDR2 YNNKEL (reference sequence). As DNA, the CDR3 is TGTGCCAGCAGCCAAGCAGGAAACACCATATATTTT. This translates into CASSQAGNTIYF.

This clonotype was seen a handful of times. V and J are TRBV29-1 and TRBJ2-3; D perhaps matches TRBD2 (5 bases). Trimming pared 7 bases from V and 4 bases from J, leaving 12 bases between. The CDR3 spans 12 residues. Germline loops: CDR1 SQVTM, CDR2 ANQGSEA. CDR3 loop: CSAPLAADTQYF. CDR3 nucleotide sequence: TGCAGCGCGCCCCTAGCTGCAGATACGCAGTATTTT.

The chain combines TRBV9 with TRBJ2-3, with a tentative D call TRBD1 (5 bases). The CDR3 is 15 amino acids. The V end lost 1 base, the J end lost 2 bases, and 11 bases lay between the germline ends. Germline V gene data show CDR1 as SGDLS and CDR2 as YYNGEE. The CDR3 DNA reads TGTGCCAGCAGCGTATCCACAGGACCCACAGATACGCAGTATTTT. It codes for CASSVSTGPTDTQYF.

This clonotype was counted only a few times. The rearrangement uses TRBV11-2 and TRBJ2-1; 14 positions agree with TRBD2. Germline lookup yields CDR1 SGHAT and CDR2 FQNNGV. The CDR3 spans 20 residues. The trim removed 2 bases at V and 0 bases at J, leaving 9 bases unmatched. The CDR3 loop is CASSLKRLAGGKSSYNEQFF. The CDR3 bases are TGTGCCAGCAGCTTAAAACGACTAGCGGGAGGGAAGAGCTCCTACAATGAGCAGTTCTTC.

The rearrangement uses TRBV7-4 and TRBJ1-1; D is unclear. V gave up 3 bases and J gave up 1 base, with 6 bases separating them. In germline, CDR1 is SGHVT, CDR2 SQSDAQ. This CDR3 is 13 amino acids long. CDR3 loop: CASSFAENTEAFF. In DNA form, the CDR3 reads TGTGCCAGCAGCTTCGCAGAGAACACTGAAGCTTTCTTT.